This T cell receptor (beta chain) was sequenced in a study of response to subunit inactivated influenza vaccine. General study findings and limits: Authors suggested each seasonal influenza vaccination recruits few new T cells.

With regard to this clonotype: The antigen is not known.

Per the germline V gene, CDR1 is LGHNA and CDR2 is YSLEER. There are 13 residues in the CDR3. V lost 0 bases, J lost 10 bases, and 4 bases stayed unmatched. TCRdb re-called the RT-PCR reads through MiXCR, storing one row per CDR3 protein. The table has under 850,000 distinct CDR3 sequences, about 18% seen once. This chain links TRBV4-3 with TRBJ2-7; 9 bases map to TRBD2. The TCR comes from a man aged 45 to 65 who received an inactivated influenza vaccine. Specimen: PBMCs from blood, collected roughly 5 days after vaccination. In DNA form, the CDR3 reads TGCGCCAGCAGCCAAGATATAGCGGGAGTACAGTACTTC. Translation gives CASSQDIAGVQYF.